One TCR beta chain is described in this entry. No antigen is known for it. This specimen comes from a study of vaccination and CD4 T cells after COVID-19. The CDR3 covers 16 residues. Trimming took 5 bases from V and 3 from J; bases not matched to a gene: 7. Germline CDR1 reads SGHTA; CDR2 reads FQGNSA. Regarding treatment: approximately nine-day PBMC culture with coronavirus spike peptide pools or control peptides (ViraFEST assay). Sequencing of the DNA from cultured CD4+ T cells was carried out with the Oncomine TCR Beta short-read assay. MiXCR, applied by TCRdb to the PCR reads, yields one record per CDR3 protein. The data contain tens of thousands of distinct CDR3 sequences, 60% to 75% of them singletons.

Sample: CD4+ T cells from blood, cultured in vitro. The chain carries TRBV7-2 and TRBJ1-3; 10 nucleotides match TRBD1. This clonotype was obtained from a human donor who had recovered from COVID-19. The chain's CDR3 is CASSPTTGGYGNTIYF. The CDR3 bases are TGTGCCAGCAGCCCAACGACAGGGGGCTATGGAAACACCATATATTTT.